This is a list of T cell receptor beta chains from one sample in a study of control samples from healthy donors and cancer patients. Sequencing was performed with immunoSEQ multiplex PCR; in TCRdb, only in-frame clones are kept and a portion is missing. This sample yields about 83,000 clones, of which 91% are seen a single time; roughly 18% belongs to the top ten. Sample: blood. The receptors come from a man aged 45-60 years in good health. CDR3s leave out the opening cysteine and the closing phenylalanine or tryptophan. Size values are once, few and many counts, or a class for expanded clones, and some rows have none.

length	J	V	size	CDR3
12	TRBJ1-1	TRBV19	-	ASNRLQTDTEAF
11	TRBJ2-2	TRBV7-2	-	ASSLFITGELF
12	TRBJ2-3	TRBV5-1	-	ASSPRGPADTQY
12	TRBJ1-6	TRBV30	-	AWSVGRGNSPLH
13	TRBJ2-1	TRBV5-1	-	ASSLGGGGAHEQF
13	TRBJ1-6	TRBV11-2	-	ASSLGPGFNSPLH
14	TRBJ2-2	TRBV14	-	ASSRTRGPNTGELF
12	TRBJ2-5	TRBV6-6	-	ASSYRHAKETQY
13	TRBJ1-1	TRBV6-6	-	ASSYEGARGLEAF
12	TRBJ1-1	TRBV4-3	-	ASSQEAGRTEAF
11	TRBJ1-1	TRBV14	-	ASSQAQGLRAF
11	TRBJ2-7	TRBV27	-	ASSLKPSRQAD
13	TRBJ2-5	TRBV19	-	ASSYQGAVQETQY
12	TRBJ1-1	TRBV6-5	-	ASSHGTRGTEAF
15	TRBJ1-3	TRBV5-1	-	ASSLQTAGTSGNTIY
14	TRBJ1-2	TRBV23-1	-	ASSPPPTGLGYGYT
13	TRBJ2-5	TRBV30	-	AWSASGGAGETQY
12	TRBJ1-5	TRBV5-1	-	ASSPGRDDQPQH
11	TRBJ1-1	TRBV12-5	-	ASGHSMNTEAF
10	TRBJ1-5	TRBV12-3/TRBV12-4	-	ASSRPQGPQH
13	TRBJ2-1	TRBV5-1	-	ASSQSPGQGNEQF
11	TRBJ2-7	TRBV3-1/TRBV3-2	-	ASSQSTKGYRT
12	TRBJ1-3	TRBV19	-	ASRQTGTGNTIY
13	TRBJ1-3	TRBV6-5	-	ASSPPGGAGNTIY
12	TRBJ1-5	TRBV30	few	AWSQGLGNQPQH
9	TRBJ1-4	TRBV30	-	AWRENEKLF
11	TRBJ2-1	TRBV6-1	-	ASSEYGYNEQF